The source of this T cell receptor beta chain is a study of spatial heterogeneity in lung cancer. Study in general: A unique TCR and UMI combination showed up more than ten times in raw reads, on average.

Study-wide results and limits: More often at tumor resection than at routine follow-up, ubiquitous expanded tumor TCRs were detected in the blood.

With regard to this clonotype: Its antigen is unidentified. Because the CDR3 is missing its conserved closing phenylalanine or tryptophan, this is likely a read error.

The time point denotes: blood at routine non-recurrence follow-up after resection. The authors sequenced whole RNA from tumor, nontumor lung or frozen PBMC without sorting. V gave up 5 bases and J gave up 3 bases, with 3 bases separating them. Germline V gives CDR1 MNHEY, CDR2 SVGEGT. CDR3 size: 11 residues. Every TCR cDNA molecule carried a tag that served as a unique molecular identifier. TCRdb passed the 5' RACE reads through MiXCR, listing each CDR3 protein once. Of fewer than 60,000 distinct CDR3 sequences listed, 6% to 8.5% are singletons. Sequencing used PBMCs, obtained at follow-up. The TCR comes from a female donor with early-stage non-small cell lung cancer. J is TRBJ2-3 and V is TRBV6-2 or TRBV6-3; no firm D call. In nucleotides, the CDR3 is TGTGCCAGCAGTACAACAGATACGCAGTATCTT. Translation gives CASSTTDTQYL.